Described below is a single T cell receptor beta chain sequence and its context. The entry originates in a study of blood T cell repertoires in COVID-19. As for the study in general: From the United States, Italy and Spain came samples of acute and convalescent COVID-19.

Produced via immunoSEQ multiplex PCR; TCRdb's table is partial and in-frame only. The table lists 88,000 or so clones, less than 85% of them singletons, with about 10% in the top ten. V gave up 8 bases and J gave up 0 bases, with 13 bases separating them. Germline lookup yields CDR1 MDHEN and CDR2 SYDVKM. The CDR3 sequence is 14 residues long. The TCR sequence derives from a human donor in a cohort sampled during active COVID-19. Sample: peripheral blood. The rearrangement links TRBV28 to TRBJ1-1; tentatively, D is TRBD1 (6 bases). CDR3 DNA: TGTGCCAGCCGATTAGGACAGATGAACACTGAAGCTTTCTTT. It is translated as CASRLGQMNTEAFF.